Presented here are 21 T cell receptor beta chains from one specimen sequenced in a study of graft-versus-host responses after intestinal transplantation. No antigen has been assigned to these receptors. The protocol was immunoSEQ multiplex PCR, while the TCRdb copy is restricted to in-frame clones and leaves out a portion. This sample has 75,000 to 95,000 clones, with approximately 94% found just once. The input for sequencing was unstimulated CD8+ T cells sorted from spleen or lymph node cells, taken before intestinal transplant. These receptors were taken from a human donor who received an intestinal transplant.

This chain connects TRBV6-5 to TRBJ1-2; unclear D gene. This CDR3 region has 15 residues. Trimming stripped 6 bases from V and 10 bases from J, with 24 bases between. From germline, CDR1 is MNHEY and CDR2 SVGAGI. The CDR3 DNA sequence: TGTGCCAGCAGGCCCATGACCTCCGGGAGCGACGACTACACCTTC. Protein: CASRPMTSGSDDYTF.

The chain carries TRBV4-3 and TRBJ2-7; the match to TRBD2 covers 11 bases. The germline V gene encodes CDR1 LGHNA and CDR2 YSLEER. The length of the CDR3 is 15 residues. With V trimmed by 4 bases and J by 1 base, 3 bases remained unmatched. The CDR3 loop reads CASSLRLAGSYEQYF. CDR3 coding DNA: TGCGCCAGCAGCCTTAGACTAGCGGGGTCCTACGAGCAGTACTTC.

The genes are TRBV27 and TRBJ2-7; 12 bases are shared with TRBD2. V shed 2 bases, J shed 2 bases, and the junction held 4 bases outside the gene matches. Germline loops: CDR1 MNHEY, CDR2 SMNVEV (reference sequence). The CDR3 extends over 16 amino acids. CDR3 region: CASSLGPSGGAYEQYF. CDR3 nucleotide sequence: TGTGCCAGCAGTTTAGGCCCTAGCGGGGGGGCCTACGAGCAGTACTTC.

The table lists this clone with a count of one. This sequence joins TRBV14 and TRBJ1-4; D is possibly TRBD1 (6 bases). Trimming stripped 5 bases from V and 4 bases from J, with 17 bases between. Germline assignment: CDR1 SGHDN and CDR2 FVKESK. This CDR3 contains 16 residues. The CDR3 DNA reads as TGTGCCAGCAGCGGCTCCCGGGGACAAGGTAATGAAAAACTGTTTTTT. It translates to CASSGSRGQGNEKLFF.

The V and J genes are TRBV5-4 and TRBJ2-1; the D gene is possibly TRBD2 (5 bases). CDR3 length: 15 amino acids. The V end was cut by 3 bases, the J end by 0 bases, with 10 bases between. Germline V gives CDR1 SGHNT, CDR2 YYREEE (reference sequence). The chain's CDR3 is CASSWTSHSYNEQFF. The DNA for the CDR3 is TGTGCCAGCAGCTGGACTTCTCACTCCTACAATGAGCAGTTCTTC.

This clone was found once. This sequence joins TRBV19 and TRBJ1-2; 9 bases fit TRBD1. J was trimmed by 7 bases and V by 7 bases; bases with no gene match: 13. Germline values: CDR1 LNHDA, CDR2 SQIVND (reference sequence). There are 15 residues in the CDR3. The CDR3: CASTRNPGQGIGYTF. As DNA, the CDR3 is TGTGCCAGTACCCGAAATCCGGGACAGGGCATTGGCTACACCTTC.

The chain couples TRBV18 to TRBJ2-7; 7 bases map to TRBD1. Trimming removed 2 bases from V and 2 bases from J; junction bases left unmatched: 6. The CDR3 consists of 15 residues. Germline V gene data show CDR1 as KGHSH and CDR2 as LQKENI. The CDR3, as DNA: TGTGCCAGCTCACCAGGGGACAGAGCTACCTACGAGCAGTACTTC. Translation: CASSPGDRATYEQYF.

For the CDR3, the DNA is TGTGCCAGCTCACCACCCCCCCCAGGGAATTCACCCCTCCACTTT. Translated: CASSPPPPGNSPLHF. The chain carries TRBV18 and TRBJ1-6; D perhaps matches TRBD1 (5 bases). Trimming took 0 bases from V and 7 from J, leaving 10 bases between them. CDR1 and CDR2 (germline): KGHSH, LQKENI. CDR3 length equals 15 residues.

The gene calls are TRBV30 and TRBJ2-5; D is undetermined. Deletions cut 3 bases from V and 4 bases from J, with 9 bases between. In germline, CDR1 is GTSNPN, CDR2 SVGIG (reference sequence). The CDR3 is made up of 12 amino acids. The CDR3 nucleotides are TGTGCCTGGAGCCAGGTGGGAGAGACCCAGTACTTC. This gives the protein CAWSQVGETQYF.

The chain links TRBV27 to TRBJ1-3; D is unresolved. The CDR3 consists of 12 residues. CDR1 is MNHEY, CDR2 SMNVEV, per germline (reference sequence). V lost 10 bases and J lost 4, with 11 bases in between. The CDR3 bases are TGTGCCACGCGAGGCCCGGGAAACACCATATATTTT. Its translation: CATRGPGNTIYF.

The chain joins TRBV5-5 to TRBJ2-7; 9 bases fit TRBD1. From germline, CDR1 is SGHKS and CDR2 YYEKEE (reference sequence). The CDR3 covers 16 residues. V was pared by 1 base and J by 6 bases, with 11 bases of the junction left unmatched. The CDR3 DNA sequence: TGTGCCAGCAGCTTGTTCCCCGGACAGGGGAGTGTCGAGCAGTACTTC. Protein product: CASSLFPGQGSVEQYF.

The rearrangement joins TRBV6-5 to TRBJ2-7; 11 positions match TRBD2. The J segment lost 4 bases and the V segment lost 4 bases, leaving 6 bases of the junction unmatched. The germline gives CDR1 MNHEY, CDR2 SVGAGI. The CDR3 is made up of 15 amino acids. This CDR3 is CASSSPGTSGYEQYF. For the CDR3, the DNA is TGTGCCAGCAGTTCTCCCGGGACTAGCGGTTACGAGCAGTACTTC.

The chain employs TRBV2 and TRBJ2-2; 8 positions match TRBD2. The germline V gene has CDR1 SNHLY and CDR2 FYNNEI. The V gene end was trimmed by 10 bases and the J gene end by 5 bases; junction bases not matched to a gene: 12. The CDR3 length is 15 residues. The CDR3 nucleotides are TGTGCCATACAGGCAGCGGGGGATAGGACCGGGGAGCTGTTTTTT. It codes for CAIQAAGDRTGELFF.

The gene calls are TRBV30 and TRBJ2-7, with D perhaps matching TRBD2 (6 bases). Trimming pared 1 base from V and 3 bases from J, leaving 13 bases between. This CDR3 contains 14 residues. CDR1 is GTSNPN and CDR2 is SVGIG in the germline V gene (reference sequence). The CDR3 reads CAWSGDGGVYEQYF. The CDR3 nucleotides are TGTGCCTGGAGTGGGGATGGAGGGGTCTACGAGCAGTACTTC.

Written as DNA, the CDR3 is TGTGCTAGTGGTTTGACAGGGTTTGGCTACACCTTC. As protein: CASGLTGFGYTF. The chain recombines TRBV12-5 with TRBJ1-2, with D perhaps matching TRBD1 (6 bases). This CDR3 has 12 residues. Germline V gene lookup returns CDR1 LGHNT and CDR2 FRNRAP. The V end was cut by 2 bases, the J end by 7 bases, with 8 bases between.

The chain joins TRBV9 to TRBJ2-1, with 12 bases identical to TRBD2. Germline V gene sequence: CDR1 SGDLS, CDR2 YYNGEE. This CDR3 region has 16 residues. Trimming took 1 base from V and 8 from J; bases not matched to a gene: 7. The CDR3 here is CASSVSSSGGAYEQFF. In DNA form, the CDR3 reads TGTGCCAGCAGCGTATCCTCTAGCGGGGGGGCCTATGAGCAGTTCTTC.

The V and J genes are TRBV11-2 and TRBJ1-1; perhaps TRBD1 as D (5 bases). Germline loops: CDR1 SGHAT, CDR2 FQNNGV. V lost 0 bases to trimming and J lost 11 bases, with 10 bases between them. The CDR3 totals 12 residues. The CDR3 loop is CASSLEGPEAFF. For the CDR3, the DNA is TGTGCCAGCAGCTTAGAGGGGCCCGAGGCTTTCTTT. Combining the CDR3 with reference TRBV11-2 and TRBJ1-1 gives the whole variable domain EAGVAQSPRYKIIEKRQSVAFWCNPISGHATLYWYQQILGQGPKLLIQFQNNGVVDDSQLPKDRFSAERLKGVDSTLKIQPAKLEDSAVYLCASSLEGPEAFFGQGTRLTVV.

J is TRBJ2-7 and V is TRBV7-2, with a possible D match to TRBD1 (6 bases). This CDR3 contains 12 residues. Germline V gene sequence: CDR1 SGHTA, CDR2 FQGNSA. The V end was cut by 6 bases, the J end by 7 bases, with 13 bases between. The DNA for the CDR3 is TGTGCCAGCAGTTATACAGGGAGAGAGCAGTACTTC. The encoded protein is CASSYTGREQYF.

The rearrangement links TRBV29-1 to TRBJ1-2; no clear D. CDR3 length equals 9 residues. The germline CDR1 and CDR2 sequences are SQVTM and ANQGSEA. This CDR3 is CSFFPGYTF. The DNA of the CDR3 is TGCAGTTTCTTTCCTGGCTACACCTTC.

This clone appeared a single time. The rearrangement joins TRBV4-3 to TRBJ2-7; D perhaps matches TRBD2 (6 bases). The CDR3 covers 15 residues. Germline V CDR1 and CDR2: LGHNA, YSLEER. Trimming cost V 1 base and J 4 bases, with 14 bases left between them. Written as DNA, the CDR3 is TGCGCCAGCAGCCAAGGGAGGGTTAAGGGATACGAGCAGTACTTC. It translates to CASSQGRVKGYEQYF.

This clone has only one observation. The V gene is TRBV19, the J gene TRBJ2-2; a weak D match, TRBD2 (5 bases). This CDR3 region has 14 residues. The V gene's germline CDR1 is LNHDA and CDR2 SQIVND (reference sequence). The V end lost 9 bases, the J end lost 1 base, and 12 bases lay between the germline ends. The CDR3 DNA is TGTGCCAGCCGAGGACTGAAGAACACCGGGGAGCTGTTTTTT. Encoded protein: CASRGLKNTGELFF.